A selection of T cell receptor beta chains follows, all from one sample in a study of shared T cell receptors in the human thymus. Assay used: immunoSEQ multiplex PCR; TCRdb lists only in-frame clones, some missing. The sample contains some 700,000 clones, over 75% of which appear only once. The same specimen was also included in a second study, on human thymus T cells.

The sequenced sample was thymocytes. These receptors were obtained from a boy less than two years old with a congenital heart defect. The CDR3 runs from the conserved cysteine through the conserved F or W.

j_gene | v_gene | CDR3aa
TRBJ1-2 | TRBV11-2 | CASSLEQGADGYTF
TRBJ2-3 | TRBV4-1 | CASSHPSGTDTQYF
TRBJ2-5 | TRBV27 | CASSLCRGSGYQETQYF
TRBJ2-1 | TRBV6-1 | CASSDRSGSSDSEQFF
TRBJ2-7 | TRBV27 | CASSSGGGSADEQYF
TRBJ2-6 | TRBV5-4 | CASSPITGTGVANVLTF
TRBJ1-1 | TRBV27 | CASSYDGVNTEAFF
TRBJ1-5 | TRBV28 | CASTRGTPQPQHF
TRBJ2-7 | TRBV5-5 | CASSSGTGHEQYF
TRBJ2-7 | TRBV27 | CASSPLRLTPYEQYF
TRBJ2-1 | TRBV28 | CASISTQRGYNEQFF
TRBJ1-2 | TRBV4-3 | CASSQRNRVRTGANYGYTF
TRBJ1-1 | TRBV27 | CASSLSQNRGHWGTEAFF
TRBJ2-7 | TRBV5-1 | CASSLPSGSPYEQYF
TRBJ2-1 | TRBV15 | CATSRDRGCHLFNQQFF
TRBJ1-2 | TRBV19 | CASSTRTGSNYGYTF
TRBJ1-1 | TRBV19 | CASSIDLTHTEAFF
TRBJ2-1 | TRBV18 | CASSPGLHSNEQFF
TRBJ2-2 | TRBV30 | CAWIPDTFPGELFF
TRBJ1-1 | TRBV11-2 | CASTPKSGESGEAFF
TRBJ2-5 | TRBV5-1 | CASSLGLLYQETQYF
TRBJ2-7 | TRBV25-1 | CASSSANYEQYF
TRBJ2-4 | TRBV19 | CASATADRDLPKNIQYF
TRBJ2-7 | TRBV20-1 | CSVARDREYF
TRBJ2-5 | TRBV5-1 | CASSPLGTGEEAQETQYF
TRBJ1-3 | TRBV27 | CASSLRTGTGMAGNTIYF
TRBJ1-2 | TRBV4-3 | CASSQGTGGYGYTF
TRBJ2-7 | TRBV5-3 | CARSLVHPAVPHYYEQYF
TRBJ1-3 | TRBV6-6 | CASSYSYSRNTIYF
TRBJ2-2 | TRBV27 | CASTSEGELFF
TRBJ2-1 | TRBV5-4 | CASSLHEVGGTYNEQFF
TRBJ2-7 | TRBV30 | CAWATPCGRVRYEQYF
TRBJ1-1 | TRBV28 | CASSFWTAVEAFF
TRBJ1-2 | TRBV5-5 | CASSSGGGSLYGYTF
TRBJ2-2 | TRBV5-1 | CASNPRAEPQGTGELFF
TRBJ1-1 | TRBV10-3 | CAISGTDNTEAFF
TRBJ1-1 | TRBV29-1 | CSVGRGPGTEAFF
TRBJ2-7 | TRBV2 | CASTPSGRGSYEQYF
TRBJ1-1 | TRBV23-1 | CASWGTLNTEAFF
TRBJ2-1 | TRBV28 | CASSLYGLWRENNEQFF
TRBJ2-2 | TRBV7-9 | CASSSNPSGRANTGELFF
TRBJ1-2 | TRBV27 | CASSAHHRADYGYTF
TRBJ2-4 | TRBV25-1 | CASSDRGLLGKNIQYF
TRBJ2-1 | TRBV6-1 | CASSELPSGDYNEQFF
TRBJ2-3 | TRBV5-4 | CASSLRLERDTQYF
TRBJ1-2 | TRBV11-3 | CASSLVGDRGGYGYTF
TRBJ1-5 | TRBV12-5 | CASGLPGQGNQPQHF
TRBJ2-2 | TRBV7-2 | CASRVGGELAGVTGELFF
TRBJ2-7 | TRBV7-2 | CASSLERRQPKAIHGEQYF
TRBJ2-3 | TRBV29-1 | CSVPGTGGTDTQYF
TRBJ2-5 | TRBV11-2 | CASSTPRERETQYF
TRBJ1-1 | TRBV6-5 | CASSYRGLEAFF